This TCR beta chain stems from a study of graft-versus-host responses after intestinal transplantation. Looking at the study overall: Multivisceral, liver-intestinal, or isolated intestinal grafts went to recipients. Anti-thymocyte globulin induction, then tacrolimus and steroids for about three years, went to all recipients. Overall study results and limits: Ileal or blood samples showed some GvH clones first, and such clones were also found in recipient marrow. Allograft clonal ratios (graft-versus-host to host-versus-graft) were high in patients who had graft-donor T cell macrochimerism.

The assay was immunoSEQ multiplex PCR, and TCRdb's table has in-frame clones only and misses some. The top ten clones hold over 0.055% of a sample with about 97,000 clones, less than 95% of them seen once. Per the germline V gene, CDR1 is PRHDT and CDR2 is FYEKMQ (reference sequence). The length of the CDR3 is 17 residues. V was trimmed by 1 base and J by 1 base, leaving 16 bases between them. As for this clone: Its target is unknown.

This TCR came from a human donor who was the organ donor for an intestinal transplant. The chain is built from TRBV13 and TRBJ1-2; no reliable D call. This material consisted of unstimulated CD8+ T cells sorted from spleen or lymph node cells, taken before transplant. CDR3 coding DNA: TGTGCCAGCAGCTTAGTTCTTGGTTCAACTAATAACTATGGCTACACCTTC. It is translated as CASSLVLGSTNNYGYTF.